The sequence of this T cell receptor beta chain was determined in a study of T cell clones after liver transplantation (dated by TCRdb to the late 2010s). Regarding the study in general: Samples were obtained from ITN030ST, a randomized trial in which withdrawal of immunosuppression was attempted within 2 years of liver transplantation. Donor-reactive T cell clones were identified using TCRbeta sequencing after a pre-transplant mixed lymphocyte reaction and were then followed in post-transplant blood. Third party-reactive TCRbeta sequences were also identified from pre-transplant MLRs to serve as an antigen-independent comparator for donor-reactive sequences. Three of the eight recipients were HCV-positive; the others were transplanted for non-autoimmune, non-viral indications. No induction therapy was given to the subjects, and standard immunosuppression was administered until randomization at 12-24 months post-transplant. To count as tolerant, a recipient had to stay completely off immunosuppression for at least one year without liver enzymes climbing beyond twice the upper limit of normal. Blood samples were taken pre-transplant, pre-randomization before withdrawal, and post-randomization after full withdrawal or failed withdrawal. The studied cohort comprised 8 liver transplant recipients, 3 classified as tolerant and 5 as non-tolerant. Overall study outcomes, separate from this receptor: A significant post-transplant decrease in circulating donor-reactive CD4 TCRbeta sequences was observed in most of the 8 subjects, irrespective of tolerance or HCV status. When repertoire turnover was accounted for, significantly reduced detection of donor-reactive sequences was found in 7 of 8 subjects for CD4 and in 8 of 8 subjects for CD8. Because no allograft tissue specimens were available, donor-reactive T cells may have migrated into the graft instead of being deleted. Conclusions were preliminary, limited by small, heterogeneous patient numbers and non-standardized post-transplant time points. Low numbers of available donor cells limited the measurable donor-reactive repertoire in a couple of subjects. Donor-reactive sequences decreased more than third party-reactive sequences, which suggests partial antigen-specific deletion that was not related to withdrawal success.

Concerning this clone: Its antigen is currently not known. Per-base qualities were not stored, and no clone one base away is much larger.

Using immunoSEQ, frozen genomic DNA was subjected to high-throughput TCRbeta CDR3 sequencing, a process that included PCR amplification, mapping, bias correction and internal controls. In the paper's pipeline: Productive rearrangements were kept, and unique TCRbeta sequences were defined by CDR3 nucleotide sequence plus V and J gene. A sequence counted as donor-reactive only if the sequence showed at least 5-fold expansion in CFSE-low cells compared with unstimulated pre-transplant cells and had a frequency of at least 0.01%. Minimum frequency thresholds were set for each subject on the basis of the unstimulated sample with the lowest template count, so that a detection power of at least 90% was ensured. Jensen-Shannon divergence between the top 1000 TCRbeta sequences post- versus pre-transplant served as the measure of repertoire turnover. Changes in detection of donor-reactive sequences were tested with two-sided Fisher's exact tests. TCRdb carries this immuneACCESS record with in-frame sequences only. Its versions omit some clonotypes, under half of them owing to an unresolved V gene in the studies checked, with the rest unexplained. V and J calls and clone size are as listed in that table; D and trimming were resolved from the DNA. The sample includes some 80,000 clones, with roughly 84% observed a single time. The ten largest clones represent more than 2% of the sample.

Unstimulated PBMCs, after thawing, were stained for CD3, CD4 and CD8 and then FACS-sorted into CD3+CD4+ and CD3+CD8+ populations. All 8 studied subjects were randomized to withdrawal of immunosuppression. The Qiagen DNeasy Blood and Tissue Kit was used to isolate genomic DNA. Measured from the cysteine to the phenylalanine, the CDR3 is 14 residues long. Only the CDR3 DNA is retained, 42 bases long and in frame from the first base. V is clipped by 3 bases and J by 0 bases, and the sequence between their germline boundaries is 9 bases long. CDR1 and CDR2 (GTSNPN, SVGIG) derive from the germline V gene (reference sequence).

Sequences were derived from CD4+ T cells from blood, sampled around 50 months after liver transplant. The sequence joins TRBV30 to TRBJ1-3, with TRBD1 as a weak D call on 6 bases. The TCR originated in a human patient who received a liver transplant. Once a transplant has taken place, some T cells may be donor derived. Here is the DNA: TGTGCCTGGAGCAGGGGAAACTCTGGAAACACCATATATTTT. This translates into CAWSRGNSGNTIYF.